This TCR beta chain was sequenced in a study of cytomegalovirus exposure and HLA in healthy donors. General study findings and limits: Later work associated approximately 17,000 TCR beta sequences with HLA alleles at 0.05 false discovery rate. Among immune exposure information, only CMV serostatus was available.

There were likely unrecorded immune exposures, though donors were nominally healthy when sampled. Germline CDR1 is SGHAT and CDR2 is FQNNGV. The CDR3 length is 13 residues. Trimming removed 4 bases at V and 8 bases at J, with 14 bases between. In the case of this clone: The antigen remains unidentified.

PCR amplification relied on 60 Vbeta primers (plus 13 Jbeta primers). Assay: immunoSEQ multiplex PCR; the TCRdb copy retains only in-frame clones and omits some. The data show 150,000 to 200,000 clones, roughly three quarters seen once. The V and J genes are TRBV11-2 and TRBJ1-2; D is uncertain. The sample was PBMCs. The sequence was obtained from a woman between 50 and 59 years old in good health and CMV-seronegative. The CDR3 sequence: CASSSPRDTGYTF. The CDR3 nucleotides are TGTGCCAGCAGCTCCCCGCGAGACACCGGCTACACCTTC.